This T cell receptor (beta chain) is from a study of early T cells in non-severe SARS-CoV-2 infection. Study background: Sequencing targeted bulk RNA from unsorted whole blood, leaving chains unpaired.

The CDR3 is made up of 13 amino acids. The V and J ends lost 7 bases and 5 bases respectively, with 14 bases between them. Looked up from germline, CDR1 is MNHEY and CDR2 is SVGEGT. Study observations and caveats: The matching step, a VDJdb search, favored anti-spike CD8 responses and missed private and CD4 specificities.

Unique molecular identifiers tagged individual cDNA molecules. From the 5' RACE reads, TCRdb called clonotypes with MiXCR, one entry per CDR3 protein. The sample records about 66,000 distinct CDR3 sequences, roughly an eighth being singletons. Turning to this clonotype: Antigen: not known.

What was sequenced was whole blood. The rearrangement uses TRBV6-2 or TRBV6-3 and TRBJ2-5; D ambiguous. The clonotype comes from an adult who was a healthcare worker with PCR-confirmed SARS-CoV-2 infection or an uninfected control (not recorded which). The CDR3 is CASKHPRRETQYF. The CDR3 DNA reads as TGTGCCAGCAAACATCCCAGAAGGGAGACCCAGTACTTC.